This T cell receptor (beta chain) was retrieved from a study of cytomegalovirus exposure and HLA in healthy donors. The CDR3 has 15 amino acids. Germline CDR1 and CDR2: SEHNR and FQNEAQ (reference sequence). The ends were cut back, 8 bases at V and 0 bases at J, with 11 bases in the middle. Findings of the study overall: Earlier results showed most TCR beta V segments being productive about 87% or about 30% of the time.

This PCR relied on a set of 60 Vbeta primers and 13 Jbeta primers. The authors' processing: In a later analysis, roughly 86 million unique TCR beta chains included roughly 11 million shared by two or more donors. Produced via immunoSEQ multiplex PCR; TCRdb's table is partial and in-frame only. Clone size and the V and J calls come from that table; the DNA yielded D and trimming. The sample has 150,000 or so clones; the top ten hold 2% to 2.5%. A remark on this clone: Its cognate antigen is unknown.

This receptor was obtained from a woman aged 18-29 years in good health and CMV-seronegative. Sequencing was done on a sample of PBMCs. The V and J genes are TRBV7-9 and TRBJ1-6; no clear D gene. The CDR3 here is CASGYTSSYNSPLHF. Written as DNA, the CDR3 is TGTGCCAGCGGTTACACCAGCTCCTATAATTCACCCCTCCACTTT.